This TCR beta chain was retrieved from a study of T-cell memory formation after mild COVID-19. Study context: Largely, TCR clusters stayed within a single donor. Study outcomes and limitations: Some clones that responded turned up in pre-infection memory, which suggests that cross-reactive memory joined in. Mainly in CM and EM were contracting CD4+ clones; CD8+ were in EMRA.

The V gene lost 6 bases and the J gene lost 6 bases, with 18 bases spanning the gap. The CDR3 runs 15 residues. CDR1 and CDR2 from the germline V gene are KGHSH and LQKENI. TCR alpha and TCR beta cDNA libraries with sample barcodes and UMIs came from 5'RACE using constant-segment primers. TCRdb independently ran MiXCR on the 5' RACE reads; one entry per CDR3 protein. The data show fewer than 150,000 distinct CDR3 sequences, with about 5.9% seen just once and approximately 2.3% held by the top ten. Notes on this clonotype: The antigen is unknown.

Sequenced material: PBMCs or a T cell subset sorted from them (not recorded which). This clonotype was obtained from an adult woman who had mild COVID-19 (a few samples of this study predate the infection). Cell type and time point are not known. This chain uses TRBV18 with TRBJ2-1, with TRBD2 as a possible D gene (5 bases). The CDR3 DNA is TGTGCCAGCTCCCCCCCGATGGAGCGGAGCAATGAGCAGTTCTTC. Protein: CASSPPMERSNEQFF.